The 5 T cell receptor beta chains below come from one sample, sequenced in a study of blood T cell repertoires in COVID-19. Only in-frame clones appear in the TCRdb table, and some are missing; sequencing was by immunoSEQ multiplex PCR. The sample includes more than 140,000 clones, more than 65% of them seen just once. The sample taken for sequencing was peripheral blood. The receptor source for this set is a woman in her 50s in a cohort sampled during active or convalescent COVID-19.

This clone has more than one count but fewer than ten. This chain joins TRBV21-1 and TRBJ2-2; the table's D gene call, TRBD2, was not cross checked with the DNA. TRBV21-1 is a recognized pseudogene. This CDR3 region has 16 residues. In nucleotides, the CDR3 is TGTGCCAGCAGCAAAGGACTAGCGGAAGGGACCGGGGAGCTGTTTTTT. Protein: CASSKGLAEGTGELFF.

The chain employs TRBV2 and TRBJ1-1; perhaps TRBD1 as D (5 bases). Germline V gene lookup returns CDR1 SNHLY and CDR2 FYNNEI. CDR3 size: 16 residues. V shed 3 bases and J shed 3 bases, with 17 bases lying between them. CDR3 in DNA: TGTGCCAGCAGTGACCTACATGGGGCGTTGGACACTGAAGCTTTCTTT. Amino acids: CASSDLHGALDTEAFF. The whole variable domain, remainder taken from reference TRBV2 and TRBJ1-1, is EPEVTQTPSHQVTQMGQEVILRCVPISNHLYFYWYRQILGQKVEFLVSFYNNEISEKSEIFDDQFSVERPDGSNFTLKIRSTKLEDSAMYFCASSDLHGALDTEAFFGQGTRLTVV.

The rearrangement joins TRBV6-5 to TRBJ2-3; D may be TRBD1 (6 bases). Per germline, CDR1 MNHEY and CDR2 SVGAGI. The CDR3 spans 14 residues. The ends were cut back, 0 bases at V and 3 bases at J, with 7 bases in the middle. CDR3 sequence: CASSYSQGTDTQYF. DNA for the CDR3: TGTGCCAGCAGTTACTCGCAGGGGACAGATACGCAGTATTTT.

CDR3 in amino acids: CASSPAPIGGNQPQHF. The CDR3 DNA reads TGTGCCAGCTCACCTGCCCCCATCGGGGGCAATCAGCCCCAGCATTTT. The gene calls are TRBV18 and TRBJ1-5, with D unresolved. The germline V and J ends were trimmed by 3 bases and 2 bases, with 14 bases remaining between them. CDR1 and CDR2 from the germline V gene are KGHSH and LQKENI. This CDR3 region has 16 residues.

The rearrangement uses TRBV7-2 and TRBJ2-5; D unresolved. The CDR3 loop spans 14 amino acids. Germline loops: CDR1 SGHTA, CDR2 FQGNSA. V gave up 1 base and J gave up 5 bases, with 11 bases separating them. CDR3 in DNA: TGTGCCAGCAGCTTAGATAGCAACTCCGAGACCCAGTACTTC. It is translated as CASSLDSNSETQYF.